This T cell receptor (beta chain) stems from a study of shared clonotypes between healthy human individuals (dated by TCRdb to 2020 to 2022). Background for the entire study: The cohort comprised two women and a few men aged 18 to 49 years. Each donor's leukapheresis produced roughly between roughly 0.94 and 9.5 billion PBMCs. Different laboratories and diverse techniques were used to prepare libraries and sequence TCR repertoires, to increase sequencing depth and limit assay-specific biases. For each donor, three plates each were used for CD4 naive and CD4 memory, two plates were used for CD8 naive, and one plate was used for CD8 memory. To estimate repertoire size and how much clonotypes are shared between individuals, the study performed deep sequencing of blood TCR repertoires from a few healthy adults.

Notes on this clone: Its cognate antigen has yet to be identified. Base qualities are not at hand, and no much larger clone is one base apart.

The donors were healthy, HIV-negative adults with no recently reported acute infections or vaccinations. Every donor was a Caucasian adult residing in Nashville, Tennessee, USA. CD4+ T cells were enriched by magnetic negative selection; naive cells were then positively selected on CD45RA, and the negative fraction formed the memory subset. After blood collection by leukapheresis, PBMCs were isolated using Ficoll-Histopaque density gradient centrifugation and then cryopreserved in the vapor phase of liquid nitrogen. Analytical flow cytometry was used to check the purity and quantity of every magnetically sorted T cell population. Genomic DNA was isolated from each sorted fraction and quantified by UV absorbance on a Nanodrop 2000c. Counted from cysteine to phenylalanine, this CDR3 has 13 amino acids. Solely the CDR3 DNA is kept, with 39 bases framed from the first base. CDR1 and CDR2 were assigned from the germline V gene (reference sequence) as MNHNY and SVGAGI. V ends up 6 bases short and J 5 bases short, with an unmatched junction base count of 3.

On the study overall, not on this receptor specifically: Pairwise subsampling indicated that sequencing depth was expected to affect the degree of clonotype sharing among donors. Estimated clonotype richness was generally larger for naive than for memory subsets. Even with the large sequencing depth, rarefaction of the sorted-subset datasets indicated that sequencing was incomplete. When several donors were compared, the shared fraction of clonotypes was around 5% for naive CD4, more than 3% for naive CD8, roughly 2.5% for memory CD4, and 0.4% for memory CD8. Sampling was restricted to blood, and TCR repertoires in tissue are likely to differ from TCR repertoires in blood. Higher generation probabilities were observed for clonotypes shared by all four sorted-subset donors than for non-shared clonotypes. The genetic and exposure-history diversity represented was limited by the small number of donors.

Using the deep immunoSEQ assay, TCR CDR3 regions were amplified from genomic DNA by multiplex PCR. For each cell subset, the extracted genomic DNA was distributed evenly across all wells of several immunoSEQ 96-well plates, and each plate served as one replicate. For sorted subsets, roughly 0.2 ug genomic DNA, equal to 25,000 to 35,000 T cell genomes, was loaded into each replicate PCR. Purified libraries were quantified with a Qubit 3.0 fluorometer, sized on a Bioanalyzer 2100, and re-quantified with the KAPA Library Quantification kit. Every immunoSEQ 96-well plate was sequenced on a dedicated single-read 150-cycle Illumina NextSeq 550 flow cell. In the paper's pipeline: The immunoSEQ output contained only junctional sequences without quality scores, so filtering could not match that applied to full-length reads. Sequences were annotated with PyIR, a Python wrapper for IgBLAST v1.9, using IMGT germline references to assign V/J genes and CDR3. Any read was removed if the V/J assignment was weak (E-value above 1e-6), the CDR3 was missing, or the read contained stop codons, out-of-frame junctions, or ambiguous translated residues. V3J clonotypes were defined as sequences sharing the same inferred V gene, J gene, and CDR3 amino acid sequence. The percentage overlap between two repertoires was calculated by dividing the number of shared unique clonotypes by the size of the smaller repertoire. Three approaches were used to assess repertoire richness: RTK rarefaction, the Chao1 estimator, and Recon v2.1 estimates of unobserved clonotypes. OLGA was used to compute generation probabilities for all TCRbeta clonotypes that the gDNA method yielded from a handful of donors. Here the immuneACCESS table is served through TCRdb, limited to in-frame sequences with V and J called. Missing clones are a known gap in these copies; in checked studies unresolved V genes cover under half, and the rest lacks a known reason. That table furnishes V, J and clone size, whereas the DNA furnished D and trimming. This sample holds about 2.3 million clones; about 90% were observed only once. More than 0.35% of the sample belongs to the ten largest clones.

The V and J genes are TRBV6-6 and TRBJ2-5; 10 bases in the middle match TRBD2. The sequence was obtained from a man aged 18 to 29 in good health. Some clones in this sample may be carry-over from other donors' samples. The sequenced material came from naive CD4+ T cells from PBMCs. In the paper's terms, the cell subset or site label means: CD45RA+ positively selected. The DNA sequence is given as TGTGCCAGCAGCCTTAGCGGGAGGGAGACCCAGTACTTC. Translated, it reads CASSLSGRETQYF.